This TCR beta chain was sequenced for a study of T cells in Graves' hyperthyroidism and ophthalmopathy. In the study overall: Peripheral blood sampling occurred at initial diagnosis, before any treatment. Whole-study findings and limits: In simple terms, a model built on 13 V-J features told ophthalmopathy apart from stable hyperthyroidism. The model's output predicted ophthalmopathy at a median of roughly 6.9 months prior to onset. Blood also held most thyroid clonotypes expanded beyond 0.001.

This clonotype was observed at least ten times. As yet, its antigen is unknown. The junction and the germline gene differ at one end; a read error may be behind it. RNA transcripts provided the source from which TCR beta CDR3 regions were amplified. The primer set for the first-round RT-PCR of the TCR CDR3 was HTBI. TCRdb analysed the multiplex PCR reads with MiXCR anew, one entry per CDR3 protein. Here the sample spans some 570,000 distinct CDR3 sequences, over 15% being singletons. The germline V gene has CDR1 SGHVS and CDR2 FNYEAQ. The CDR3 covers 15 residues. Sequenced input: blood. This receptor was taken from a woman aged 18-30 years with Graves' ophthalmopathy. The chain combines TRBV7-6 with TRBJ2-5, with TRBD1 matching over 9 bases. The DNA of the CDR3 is TGTGCCGGCAGCTTAAGTCCGGACAGGGGAGAGACCCAGTACTTC. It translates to CAGSLSPDRGETQYF.